This T cell receptor beta chain comes out of a study of cytomegalovirus exposure and HLA in healthy donors. Overall study: Earlier findings included roughly 120 million unique TCR beta sequences obtained from about 170 million T cells. Study results and caveats: A later analysis linked a missense DCLRE1C variant to TCR beta V- and J-gene trimming.

The CDR3 sequence is 12 residues long. The V gene's germline CDR1 is MNHNS and CDR2 SASEGT. Notes on this clone: Its cognate antigen is unknown.

PCR primers comprised 60 Vbeta and 13 Jbeta primers. Sequenced by immunoSEQ multiplex PCR; TCRdb stores in-frame clones only, minus some. The sample shows 130,000 to 150,000 clones, around four fifths of them seen only once. The chain has TRBV6-1 and TRBJ2-3; D is ambiguous. The clonotype comes from a male donor in good health and CMV-seropositive. Input material: PBMCs. For the CDR3, the DNA is TGTGCAGTGGCCCAGATCACAGATACGCAGTATTTT. Its protein product is CAVAQITDTQYF.